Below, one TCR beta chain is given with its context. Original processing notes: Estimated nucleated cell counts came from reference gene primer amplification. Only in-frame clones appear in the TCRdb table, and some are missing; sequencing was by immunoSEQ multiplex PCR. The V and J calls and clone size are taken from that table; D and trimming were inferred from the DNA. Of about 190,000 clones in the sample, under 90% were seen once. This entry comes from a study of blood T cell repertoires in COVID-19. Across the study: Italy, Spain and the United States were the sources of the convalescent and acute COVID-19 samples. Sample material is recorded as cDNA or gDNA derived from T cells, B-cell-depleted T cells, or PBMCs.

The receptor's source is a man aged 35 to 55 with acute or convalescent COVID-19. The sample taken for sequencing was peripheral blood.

CDR3 region: CASSFAGTSRNTGELFF. DNA for the CDR3: TGTGCCAGCAGCTTCGCCGGGACTAGTAGGAACACCGGGGAGCTGTTTTTT. V usage is TRBV5-4 and J usage is TRBJ2-2, with TRBD2 identical over 8 bases. Per the germline V gene, CDR1 is SGHNT and CDR2 is YYREEE (reference sequence). This CDR3 contains 17 residues. Trimming took 2 bases from V and 1 from J; bases not matched to a gene: 7.